The present TCR beta chain was sequenced within a study of vaccination effects on CD4 cells after COVID-19. Germline CDR1 reads MNHEY; CDR2 reads SVGAGI. The CDR3 runs to 13 residues. V lost 6 bases, J lost 5 bases, and 13 bases lay in between. CD4+ T cells specific for antigen were expanded with viral peptide pools by the ViraFEST assay before sequencing. When around 10 days of culture had elapsed, CD4+ T cells were isolated. Participants received two doses of either the BNT162b2 or mRNA-1273 vaccine. Using immunoSEQ multiplex PCR, the repertoire was profiled, and TCRdb retains in-frame clones only, with some absent. The repertoire consists of just under 30,000 clones, with roughly 74% occurring once and the leading ten covering roughly a sixth. Remarks on this clone: Its antigen is unknown.

This specimen was CD4+ T cells from PBMCs cultured with HCoV-OC43 spike peptides, taken after COVID-19 vaccination. Sample subset: HCoV-OC43 spike overlapping peptide pool stimulation. The sequence derives from a human donor who received a COVID-19 vaccine. J is TRBJ1-2 and V is TRBV6-5; D may be TRBD1 (6 bases). The CDR3 DNA reads as TGTGCCAGCAGGTCGACAGGTGGATATGGCTACACCTTC. Translating gives CASRSTGGYGYTF.